These 31 T cell receptor beta chains came from one sample sequenced in a study of control samples from healthy donors and cancer patients. The assay was immunoSEQ multiplex PCR, and TCRdb's table has in-frame clones only and misses some. Its listing shows about 210,000 clones. The sample consisted of blood. Source of these receptors: a young woman in good health.

This chain joins TRBV28 and TRBJ1-4; D is unclear. This CDR3 has 13 amino acids. Trimming pared 8 bases from V and 5 bases from J, leaving 12 bases between. From germline, CDR1 is MDHEN and CDR2 SYDVKM. The CDR3 spells CASFSGGNEKLFF. CDR3 nucleotides: TGTGCCAGCTTCTCAGGTGGGAATGAAAAACTGTTTTTT.

The chain couples TRBV6-5 to TRBJ1-1; D uncertain. This CDR3 has 11 residues. Germline V gene sequence: CDR1 MNHEY, CDR2 SVGAGI. V shed 2 bases and J shed 12 bases, with 10 bases lying between them. The CDR3 DNA reads TGTGCCAGCAGTTACCCTCCATCAACTTTCTTT. Residues: CASSYPPSTFF.

The chain is built from TRBV2 and TRBJ1-6; TRBD1 aligns across 7 bases. This CDR3 has 12 amino acids. CDR1 and CDR2 from the germline V gene are SNHLY and FYNNEI. V was clipped by 6 bases and J by 14 bases; unmatched bases: 7. The CDR3 DNA reads TGTGCCAGCAGCGACAGGGTTGGAGCCCTCCACTTT. This encodes CASSDRVGALHF.

The rearrangement joins TRBV7-2 to TRBJ1-2; D unresolved. The CDR3 covers 14 residues. V was shortened by 4 bases and J by 4 bases, with 13 bases between the two germline ends. Germline V gene data show CDR1 as SGHTA and CDR2 as FQGNSA. The CDR3 nucleotides read TGTGCCAGCAGCTCGAACGGGATTTTCTATGGCTACACCTTC. Amino acid sequence: CASSSNGIFYGYTF.

This chain joins TRBV5-4 and TRBJ2-5, with D tentatively TRBD1 (6 bases). The CDR3 contains 14 residues. V lost 1 base and J lost 5, with 12 bases in between. Germline V gene sequence: CDR1 SGHNT, CDR2 YYREEE (reference sequence). Here the CDR3 reads CASSLTGLEETQYF. The CDR3 DNA reads as TGTGCCAGCAGCTTGACAGGGTTGGAGGAGACCCAGTACTTC.

V and J are TRBV7-9 and TRBJ1-2; possible D gene TRBD1, 5 bases. CDR1 SEHNR and CDR2 FQNEAQ come from the germline V gene (reference sequence). The length of the CDR3 is 14 residues. V lost 5 bases to trimming and J lost 3 bases, with 13 bases between them. As DNA, the CDR3 is TGTGCCAGCAGCACTCCCGGGGACCACTATGGCTACACCTTC. This gives the protein CASSTPGDHYGYTF.

The chain links TRBV28 to TRBJ2-7; a possible D gene is TRBD1 (7 bases). Trimming shortened V by 5 bases and J by 9 bases, and 20 bases separated the two germline ends. The germline CDR1 and CDR2 sequences are MDHEN and SYDVKM. The CDR3 is made up of 14 amino acids. The CDR3 DNA sequence: TGTGCCAGCAGTCCAGGGGGGACTCAAGCGGGGCAGTACTTC. It codes for CASSPGGTQAGQYF.

This chain uses TRBV21-1 with TRBJ1-5. TRBV21-1 is classified as a pseudogene. This CDR3 spans 17 amino acids. In DNA form, the CDR3 reads TGTGCCAGCAGCAAAGCGCTTCCCGGAGGGCACAATCAGCCCCAGCATTTT. Protein product: CASSKALPGGHNQPQHF.

The chain employs TRBV9 and TRBJ2-7; a weak D match, TRBD1 (6 bases). This CDR3 comprises 15 residues. Between the trimmed V and J ends, which lost 5 bases and 2 bases, there was a span of 17 bases. The germline CDR1 and CDR2 sequences are SGDLS and YYNGEE. The CDR3 nucleotides are TGTGCCAGCAGGGTCTCACAGGGAAAAGCCTACGAGCAGTACTTC. Its protein is CASRVSQGKAYEQYF. Full variable domain (remainder filled in from reference TRBV9 and TRBJ2-7): DSGVTQTPKHLITATGQRVTLRCSPRSGDLSVYWYQQSLDQGLQFLIQYYNGEERAKGNILERFSAQQFPDLHSELNLSSLELGDSALYFCASRVSQGKAYEQYFGPGTRLTVT.

This chain uses TRBV2 with TRBJ2-5, with D possibly being TRBD2 (5 bases). Per the germline V gene, CDR1 is SNHLY and CDR2 is FYNNEI. The length of the CDR3 is 11 residues. V gave up 8 bases and J gave up 5 bases, with 9 bases separating them. The CDR3 DNA reads TGTGCCAGCCGGGGTCCGGAGACCCAGTACTTC. Its translation: CASRGPETQYF.

The V and J genes are TRBV3-1 (or the pseudogene TRBV3-2) and TRBJ2-5; D unclear. Germline CDR1 is LGHDT and CDR2 is YNNKEL (reference sequence). This CDR3 has 15 residues. The V and J ends lost 0 bases and 0 bases respectively, with 8 bases between them. The CDR3 sequence: CASSQDLGNQETQYF. DNA for the CDR3: TGTGCCAGCAGCCAAGATTTGGGCAACCAAGAGACCCAGTACTTC.

This chain connects TRBV2 to TRBJ1-1, with D hard to call. CDR3 length: 15 amino acids. In germline, CDR1 is SNHLY, CDR2 FYNNEI. Trimming took off 2 bases at V and 3 bases at J, with 13 bases between the two ends. The CDR3 DNA is TGTGCCAGCAGTGAAAGACGGGTGGGTTACACTGAAGCTTTCTTT. It translates to CASSERRVGYTEAFF.

The chain is built from TRBV11-2 and TRBJ1-2, with a weak D call TRBD1 (6 bases). Trimming pared 1 base from V and 8 bases from J, leaving 20 bases between. The CDR3 sequence is 16 residues long. CDR1 is SGHAT and CDR2 is FQNNGV in the germline V gene. The DNA for the CDR3 is TGTGCCAGCAGCTTAGGAGGGCGGAGGGGGTCACGGGGCTACACCTTC. It yields the protein CASSLGGRRGSRGYTF.

The CDR3 nucleotides are TGTGCCAGCAGCGCTTCCGGGACAGGGGGCTACGGCTACACCTTC. Its protein is CASSASGTGGYGYTF. The V call is TRBV9, the J call TRBJ1-2; 12 bases align to TRBD1. The CDR3 spans 15 residues. In germline, CDR1 is SGDLS, CDR2 YYNGEE. After removal of 3 bases from V and 8 bases from J, the junction contained 8 bases not matched to a gene. Supplemented by reference TRBV9 and TRBJ1-2, the full variable domain reads DSGVTQTPKHLITATGQRVTLRCSPRSGDLSVYWYQQSLDQGLQFLIQYYNGEERAKGNILERFSAQQFPDLHSELNLSSLELGDSALYFCASSASGTGGYGYTFGSGTRLTVV.

The V gene is TRBV28, the J gene TRBJ2-7; D gene unclear. Trimming removed 6 bases from V and 3 bases from J, with 12 bases in between. Germline assignment: CDR1 MDHEN and CDR2 SYDVKM. The CDR3 has 13 amino acids. CDR3 nucleotide sequence: TGTGCCAGCAGCTCAGGACCTTTCTACGAGCAGTACTTC. It translates to CASSSGPFYEQYF.

The chain carries TRBV7-3 and TRBJ2-6; D unclear. Per the germline V gene, CDR1 is SGHTA and CDR2 is FQGTGA. Trimming pared 1 base from V and 13 bases from J, leaving 11 bases between. The CDR3 length is 13 residues. The CDR3: CASSLNIGFVLTF. CDR3 nucleotides: TGTGCCAGCAGCTTAAATATAGGGTTTGTCCTGACTTTC.

The chain recombines TRBV4-3 with TRBJ1-2; 8 nucleotides agree with TRBD1. Germline CDR1 reads LGHNA; CDR2 reads YSLEER. The CDR3 loop spans 13 amino acids. Losses at the gene ends were 4 bases for V and 3 bases for J; bases not matched to a gene: 1. CDR3 DNA sequence: TGCGCCAGCAGCCGGGGACAGGACTATGGCTACACCTTC. As protein: CASSRGQDYGYTF.

The genes are TRBV30 and TRBJ2-3; D is perhaps TRBD2 (7 bases). The CDR3 consists of 14 residues. V dropped 1 base and J dropped 7 bases, with 15 bases sitting between them. The germline V gene has CDR1 GTSNPN and CDR2 SVGIG (reference sequence). The CDR3 is CAWSEGGPRNTQYF. The CDR3 bases are TGTGCCTGGAGTGAGGGGGGGCCCAGAAATACGCAGTATTTT.

This chain joins TRBV2 and TRBJ1-2; D remains unclear. The ends were cut back, 3 bases at V and 5 bases at J, with 10 bases in the middle. Germline V CDR1 and CDR2: SNHLY, FYNNEI. This CDR3 has 13 amino acids. The CDR3 DNA reads as TGTGCCAGCAGTGAGTACCGGAGATATGGCTACACCTTC. This sequence encodes CASSEYRRYGYTF.

CDR3 sequence reads: CASSLGHAGGTDTQYF. The CDR3 coding sequence is TGCGCCAGCAGCTTGGGGCACGCGGGGGGCACAGATACGCAGTATTTT. This sequence joins TRBV5-1 and TRBJ2-3; 7 bases are shared with TRBD2. The germline V gene has CDR1 SGHRS and CDR2 YFSETQ. The trim removed 0 bases at V and 1 base at J, leaving 5 bases unmatched. This CDR3 is 16 amino acids long.

The chain employs TRBV7-2 and TRBJ1-3; D not resolved. Germline V lookup: CDR1 SGHTA, CDR2 FQGNSA. The CDR3 runs 14 residues. Deletions cut 1 base from V and 2 bases from J, with 6 bases between. The CDR3 here is CASSLGVAGNTIYF. CDR3 in DNA: TGTGCCAGCAGCTTAGGGGTTGCTGGAAACACCATATATTTT.

The V gene is TRBV6-5, the J gene TRBJ1-1, with 9 bases lining up with TRBD1. J gave up 5 bases and V 7 bases, and 8 bases lay outside the gene matches. The CDR3 runs to 14 residues. CDR1 is MNHEY, CDR2 SVGAGI, per germline. The CDR3 DNA is TGTGCCAGCAAGACGGGACAGGGCTTAACTGAAGCTTTCTTT. This gives the protein CASKTGQGLTEAFF.

This rearrangement joins TRBV6-5 to TRBJ1-1; D may be TRBD1 (5 bases). Germline V gives CDR1 MNHEY, CDR2 SVGAGI. With 4 bases removed from V and 4 bases from J, the gap between germline ends came to 16 bases. This CDR3 is built from 15 residues. CDR3 amino acids: CASSWGRKGVTEAFF. DNA of the CDR3: TGTGCCAGCAGTTGGGGGAGGAAGGGTGTCACTGAAGCTTTCTTT.

This rearrangement joins TRBV4-2 to TRBJ1-3; D might be TRBD1 (5 bases). Germline V gives CDR1 LGHNA, CDR2 YNFKEQ. Trimming shortened V by 2 bases and J by 7 bases, and 18 bases separated the two germline ends. The length of the CDR3 is 16 residues. The CDR3 spells CASSQPQGFLLNTIYF. The CDR3, as DNA: TGTGCCAGCAGCCAACCCCAGGGTTTTCTCTTGAACACCATATATTTT.

The chain joins TRBV21-1 to TRBJ2-7. TRBV21-1 is assigned pseudogene status. The CDR3 has 16 residues. As DNA, the CDR3 is TGTGCCAGCAGCATGTTAAACAGCCGAGGCCCCTACGAGCAGTACTTC. Amino acids: CASSMLNSRGPYEQYF.

The rearrangement joins TRBV7-8 to TRBJ1-1, with TRBD1 matching 8 bases. With 5 bases clipped from V and 4 bases from J, the junction kept 12 bases outside the gene matches. Germline CDR1 reads SGHVS; CDR2 reads FQNEAQ. This CDR3 spans 16 amino acids. The CDR3 coding sequence is TGTGCCAGCAGCGCTTGGGGCAGGGGGCTCGGCACTGAAGCTTTCTTT. This codes for CASSAWGRGLGTEAFF.

The chain is built from TRBV7-2 and TRBJ1-1; D not resolved. Per the germline V gene, CDR1 is SGHTA and CDR2 is FQGNSA. The CDR3 covers 15 residues. V lost 5 bases, J lost 1 base, and 14 bases lay in between. The CDR3 bases are TGTGCCAGCAGCCAGACACAGCGACCGAACACTGAAGCTTTCTTT. The encoded protein is CASSQTQRPNTEAFF.

The genes are TRBV5-1 and TRBJ2-7; 11 bases map to TRBD2. CDR3 length: 19 residues. V lost 4 bases to trimming and J lost 1 base; unmatched junction nucleotides: 16. Germline CDR1 reads SGHRS; CDR2 reads YFSETQ. CDR3 DNA sequence: TGCGCCAGCAGCCTGACTCTAGCGGGGGGAAATGGCTTATCCTACGAGCAGTACTTC. This codes for CASSLTLAGGNGLSYEQYF.

The V call is TRBV5-4, the J call TRBJ2-7; D unclear. V was clipped by 1 base and J by 0 bases, with 17 bases between them. Germline V gives CDR1 SGHNT, CDR2 YYREEE (reference sequence). The CDR3 sequence is 17 residues long. The CDR3 DNA follows: TGTGCCAGCAGCTTGAATGGGCAGCGATCCTTCTCCTACGAGCAGTACTTC. Amino acids: CASSLNGQRSFSYEQYF.

The V gene is TRBV28, the J gene TRBJ2-5; D is perhaps TRBD1 (5 bases). V was pared by 11 bases and J by 4 bases, with 11 bases between. The CDR3 is 11 residues long. CDR1 and CDR2 (germline): MDHEN, SYDVKM. The CDR3: CAGGRGETQYF. The CDR3 DNA reads TGTGCCGGCGGAAGGGGAGAGACCCAGTACTTC.

This rearrangement joins TRBV2 to TRBJ2-3, with a weak D call TRBD2 (5 bases). V gave up 6 bases and J gave up 0 bases, with 16 bases separating them. The germline CDR1 and CDR2 sequences are SNHLY and FYNNEI. The CDR3 sequence is 16 residues long. CDR3 sequence (DNA): TGTGCCAGCAGAGTGGGCGGGTCTTCTAGCACAGATACGCAGTATTTT. Translation: CASRVGGSSSTDTQYF. Together with reference TRBV2 and TRBJ2-3, the CDR3 gives the full variable domain: EPEVTQTPSHQVTQMGQEVILRCVPISNHLYFYWYRQILGQKVEFLVSFYNNEISEKSEIFDDQFSVERPDGSNFTLKIRSTKLEDSAMYFCASRVGGSSSTDTQYFGPGTRLTVL.